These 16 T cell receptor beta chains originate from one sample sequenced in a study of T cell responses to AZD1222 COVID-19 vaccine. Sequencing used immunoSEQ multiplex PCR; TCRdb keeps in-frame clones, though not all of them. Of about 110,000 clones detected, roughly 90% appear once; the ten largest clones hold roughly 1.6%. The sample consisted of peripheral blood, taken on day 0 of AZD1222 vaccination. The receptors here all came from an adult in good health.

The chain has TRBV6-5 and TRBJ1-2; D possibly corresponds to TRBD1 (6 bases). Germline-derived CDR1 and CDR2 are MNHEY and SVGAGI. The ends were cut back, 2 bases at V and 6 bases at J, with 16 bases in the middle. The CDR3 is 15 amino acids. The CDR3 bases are TGTGCCAGCAGTTACACGACCAGGGGACGAGATGGCTACACCTTC. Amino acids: CASSYTTRGRDGYTF.

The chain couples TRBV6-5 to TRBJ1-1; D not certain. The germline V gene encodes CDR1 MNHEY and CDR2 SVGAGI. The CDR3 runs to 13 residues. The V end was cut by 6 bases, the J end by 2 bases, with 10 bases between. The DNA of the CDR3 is TGTGCCAGCAGGTTAGGTGGAAACACTGAAGCTTTCTTT. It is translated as CASRLGGNTEAFF.

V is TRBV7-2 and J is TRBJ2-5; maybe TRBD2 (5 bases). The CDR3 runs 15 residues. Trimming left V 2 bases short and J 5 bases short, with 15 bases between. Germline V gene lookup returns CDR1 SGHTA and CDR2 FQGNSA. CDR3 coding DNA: TGTGCCAGCAGCTTAATTTGGGAGCGTCGCGAGACCCAGTACTTC. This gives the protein CASSLIWERRETQYF.

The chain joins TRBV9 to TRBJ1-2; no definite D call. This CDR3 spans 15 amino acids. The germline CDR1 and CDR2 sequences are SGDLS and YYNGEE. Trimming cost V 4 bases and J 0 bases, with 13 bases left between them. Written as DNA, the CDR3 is TGTGCCAGCAGCCCGCTACAGCAATCTAACTATGGCTACACCTTC. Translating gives CASSPLQQSNYGYTF.

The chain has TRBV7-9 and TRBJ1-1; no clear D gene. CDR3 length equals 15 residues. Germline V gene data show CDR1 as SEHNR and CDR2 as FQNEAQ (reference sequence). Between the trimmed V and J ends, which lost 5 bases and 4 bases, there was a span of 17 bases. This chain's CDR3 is CASSTLTALGTEAFF. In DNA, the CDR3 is TGTGCCAGCAGCACGTTGACCGCTTTGGGCACTGAAGCTTTCTTT.

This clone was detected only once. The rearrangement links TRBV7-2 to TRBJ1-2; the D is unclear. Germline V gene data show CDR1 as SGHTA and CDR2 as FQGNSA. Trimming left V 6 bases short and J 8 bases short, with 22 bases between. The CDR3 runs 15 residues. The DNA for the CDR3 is TGTGCCAGCAGGACCGGGATTACCCCTTTTTGGGGCTACACCTTC. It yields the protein CASRTGITPFWGYTF. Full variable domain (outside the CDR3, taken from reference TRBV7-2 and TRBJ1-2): GAGVSQSPSNKVTEKGKDVELRCDPISGHTALYWYRQSLGQGLEFLIYFQGNSAPDKSGLPSDRFSAERTGGSVSTLTIQRTQQEDSAVYLCASRTGITPFWGYTFGSGTRLTVV.

The CDR3: CAWSKTGYTEAFF. DNA of the CDR3: TGTGCCTGGAGTAAGACAGGGTATACTGAAGCTTTCTTT. The chain links TRBV30 to TRBJ1-1; 7 nucleotides agree with TRBD1. Trimming cost V 2 bases and J 5 bases; bases outside gene matches: 5. CDR1 and CDR2 (germline): GTSNPN, SVGIG (reference sequence). The CDR3 extends over 13 amino acids.

CDR3 protein: CASTPGPSGTGELFF. The CDR3, as DNA: TGTGCCAGCACACCGGGGCCTTCTGGCACCGGGGAGCTGTTTTTT. The V call is TRBV6-5, the J call TRBJ2-2, with D perhaps matching TRBD1 or TRBD2 (5 bases each). There are 15 residues in the CDR3. Germline CDR1 reads MNHEY; CDR2 reads SVGAGI. V shed 7 bases and J shed 4 bases, with 16 bases lying between them.

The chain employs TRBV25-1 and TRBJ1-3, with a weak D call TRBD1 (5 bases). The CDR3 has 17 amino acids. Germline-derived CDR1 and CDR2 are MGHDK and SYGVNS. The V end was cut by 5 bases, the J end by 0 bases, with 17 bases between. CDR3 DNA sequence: TGTGCCAGCAGTTTTCAACGCCCTGGGACCTCTGGAAACACCATATATTTT. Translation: CASSFQRPGTSGNTIYF.

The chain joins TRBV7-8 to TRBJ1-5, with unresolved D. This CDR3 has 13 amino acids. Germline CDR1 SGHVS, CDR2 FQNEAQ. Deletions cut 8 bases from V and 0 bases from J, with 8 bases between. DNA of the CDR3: TGTGCCAGCGGAATGGGTAGCAATCAGCCCCAGCATTTT. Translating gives CASGMGSNQPQHF.

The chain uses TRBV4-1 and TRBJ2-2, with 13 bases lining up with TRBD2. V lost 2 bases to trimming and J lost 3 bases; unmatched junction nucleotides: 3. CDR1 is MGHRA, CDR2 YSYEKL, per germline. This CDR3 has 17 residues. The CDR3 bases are TGCGCCAGCAGCCAACGACTAGCGGGAGGCCACACCGGGGAGCTGTTTTTT. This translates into CASSQRLAGGHTGELFF.

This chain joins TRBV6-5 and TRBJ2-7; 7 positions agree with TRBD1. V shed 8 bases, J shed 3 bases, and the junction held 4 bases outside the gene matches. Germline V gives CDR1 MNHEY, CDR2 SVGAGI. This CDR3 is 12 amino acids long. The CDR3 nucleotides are TGTGCCAGCGGGACAGACCTCTACGAGCAGTACTTC. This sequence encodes CASGTDLYEQYF.

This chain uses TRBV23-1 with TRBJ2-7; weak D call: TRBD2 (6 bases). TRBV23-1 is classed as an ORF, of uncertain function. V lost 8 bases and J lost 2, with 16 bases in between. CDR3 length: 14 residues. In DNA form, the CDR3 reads TGCGCCAGCTTTCCGGGAGTGGGGACCTACGAGCAGTACTTC. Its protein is CASFPGVGTYEQYF.

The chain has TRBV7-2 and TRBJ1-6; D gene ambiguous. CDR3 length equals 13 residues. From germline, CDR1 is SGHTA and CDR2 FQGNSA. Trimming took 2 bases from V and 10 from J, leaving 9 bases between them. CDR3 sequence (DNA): TGTGCCAGCAGCTTAACCGAAGGGTCACCCCTCCACTTT. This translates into CASSLTEGSPLHF.

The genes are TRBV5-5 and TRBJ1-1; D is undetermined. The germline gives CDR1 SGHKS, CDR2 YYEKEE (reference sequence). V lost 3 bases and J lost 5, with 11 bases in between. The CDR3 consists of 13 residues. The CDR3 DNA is TGTGCCAGCAGCTGGCTATTAGATACTGAAGCTTTCTTT. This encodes CASSWLLDTEAFF.

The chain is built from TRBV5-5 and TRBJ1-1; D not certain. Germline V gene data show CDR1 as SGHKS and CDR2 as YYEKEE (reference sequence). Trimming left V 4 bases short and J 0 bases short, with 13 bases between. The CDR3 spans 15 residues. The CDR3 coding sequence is TGTGCCAGCAGCCCCCGAAACAACCTGAACACTGAAGCTTTCTTT. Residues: CASSPRNNLNTEAFF. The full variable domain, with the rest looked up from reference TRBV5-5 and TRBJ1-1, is DAGVTQSPTHLIKTRGQQVTLRCSPISGHKSVSWYQQVLGQGPQFIFQYYEKEERGRGNFPDRFSARQFPNYSSELNVNALLLGDSALYLCASSPRNNLNTEAFFGQGTRLTVV.